This T cell receptor (beta chain) was identified in a study of blood T cell repertoires in COVID-19. This clone was observed a few times. Only in-frame clones appear in the TCRdb table, and some are missing; sequencing was by immunoSEQ multiplex PCR. The sample consists of some 250,000 clones, around 89% of them appearing once. Trimming cost V 4 bases and J 6 bases; bases outside gene matches: 5. The CDR3 runs to 14 residues. Germline values: CDR1 MRHNA, CDR2 SNTAGT. Enrollees, roughly 18 to 90 years old, lived in around 23 US areas. The gene calls are TRBV6-4 and TRBJ2-1, with TRBD1 matching 8 bases. The sequenced material came from PBMCs or T cells enriched from blood (not recorded which). This receptor was taken from a man between 35 and 55 years old who had recovered from COVID-19. The CDR3 DNA follows: TGTGCCAGCAGTGCGGGACAGGACCCCAATGAGCAGTTCTTC. This encodes CASSAGQDPNEQFF.